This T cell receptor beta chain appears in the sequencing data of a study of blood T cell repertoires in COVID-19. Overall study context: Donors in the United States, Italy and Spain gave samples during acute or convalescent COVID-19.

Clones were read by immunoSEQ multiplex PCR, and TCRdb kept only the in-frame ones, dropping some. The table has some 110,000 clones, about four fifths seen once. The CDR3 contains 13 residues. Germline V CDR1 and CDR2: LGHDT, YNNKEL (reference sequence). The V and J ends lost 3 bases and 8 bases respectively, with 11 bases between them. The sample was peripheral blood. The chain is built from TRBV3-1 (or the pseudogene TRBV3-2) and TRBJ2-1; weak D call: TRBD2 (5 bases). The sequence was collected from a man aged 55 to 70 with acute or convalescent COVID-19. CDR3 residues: CASSQGSWDEQFF. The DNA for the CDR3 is TGTGCCAGCAGCCAGGGGAGTTGGGATGAGCAGTTCTTC.